This TCR beta chain appears in the sequencing data of a study of CD8+ T cells in alopecia areata. Findings of the study overall: Normal skin contains resident alphabeta T cells, and these are also sequenced in scalp samples. Normal scalp showed lower clonality than lesional scalp, especially alopecia totalis/universalis.

Peripheral blood, together with lesional scalp punch biopsies, was collected from alopecia areata patients. Concerning this clone itself: The antigen remains unidentified.

RNA was extracted and reverse transcribed into cDNA as the sequencing template. Sequencing used immunoSEQ multiplex PCR; TCRdb keeps in-frame clones, though not all of them. Here the sample spans 150,000 or so clones, about nine tenths being singletons. The sequencing used CD8+ T cells sorted from blood, collected at week 0. This receptor was identified in a human donor with alopecia areata.

CDR3 DNA: TGTGCCAGCAGTTTTGGGGAAAACACTGAAGCTTTCTTT. As protein: CASSFGENTEAFF. This rearrangement joins TRBV27 to TRBJ1-1, with D unclear. This CDR3 has 13 amino acids. CDR1 and CDR2 (germline): MNHEY, SMNVEV (reference sequence). Trimming pared 3 bases from V and 2 bases from J, leaving 7 bases between.